The TCR beta chain described here comes from a study of blood T cells in healthy people across ages. Study outcomes and limitations: The study found TCR beta diversity correlated strongly with naive T cell percentage.

The use of a sample-barcoded 5' primer and a J-beta primer mix characterized a second PCR of about 7 to 12 cycles. TCRdb processed the 5' RACE reads anew with MiXCR; each CDR3 protein has one entry. This sample has hundreds of thousands of distinct CDR3 sequences, with 20% to 25% found just once. This CDR3 is 14 amino acids long. The V gene's germline CDR1 is LGHDT and CDR2 YNNKEL (reference sequence). Remarks on this clonotype: Its antigen is currently unknown. The germline gene is not matched at one end of the junction; a read error may be the cause.

The TCR was taken from a man in his 70s in good health. The specimen sequenced was blood. The V call is TRBV3-1, the J call TRBJ2-1; no firm D call. CDR3 in DNA: TGTGCCATCAGCCAAGGGAAGAATAGTTATGAGCAGTTCTTC. Protein sequence: CAISQGKNSYEQFF.